This is a list of T cell receptor beta chains from one sample in a study of OX40 agonist ivuxolimab in advanced cancers. Measured with immunoSEQ multiplex PCR; TCRdb has only the in-frame clones, and not every one. This table has approximately 66,000 clones, about 86% appearing once. The sequencing here drew on CD4+ or CD8+ T cells sorted from blood, taken in a trial of the OX40 agonist ivuxolimab. These receptors all come from an adult with an advanced solid tumor such as melanoma, head and neck, liver or kidney cancer. Each CDR3 is given with its conserved first and last residue. The D gene is left open where the match is weak. Some rows mark clone size as missing; the rest say once, few, many or name a class of expanded clone.

D gene: TRBD2; J gene: TRBJ2-6; clone size: .; V gene: TRBV10-2; CDR3 DNA: TGCGCCAGCAGTGAGTCGGTAGCGGGCCTCTCTGGGGCCAACGTCCTGACTTTC; CDR3 protein: CASSESVAGLSGANVLTF
D gene: TRBD1; J gene: TRBJ2-7; clone size: .; V gene: TRBV27; CDR3 DNA: TGTGCCAGCAGTCCATTGGGACAGGGGGCCTACGAGCAGTACTTC; CDR3 protein: CASSPLGQGAYEQYF
D gene: .; J gene: TRBJ2-1; clone size: .; V gene: TRBV6-1; CDR3 DNA: TGTGCCAGCAGTGGACGGATCGACTACAATGAGCAGTTCTTC; CDR3 protein: CASSGRIDYNEQFF
D gene: .; J gene: TRBJ2-2; clone size: few; V gene: TRBV15; CDR3 DNA: TGTGCCACCAGCAGAGAGAAGGCACTCTATACCGGGGAGCTGTTTTTT; CDR3 protein: CATSREKALYTGELFF
D gene: .; J gene: TRBJ2-3; clone size: .; V gene: TRBV4-3; CDR3 DNA: TGCGCCAGCAGCCAAGATGAGGCCCGAGATACGCAGTATTTT; CDR3 protein: CASSQDEARDTQYF
D gene: .; J gene: TRBJ1-2; clone size: .; V gene: TRBV7-9; CDR3 DNA: TGTGCCAGCACCGCAACGGCGGCTAACTATGGCTACACCTTC; CDR3 protein: CASTATAANYGYTF
D gene: TRBD1; J gene: TRBJ2-6; clone size: once; V gene: TRBV7-2; CDR3 DNA: TGTGCCAGCAGCTCAAACCTACAGGGGGCCGGGGCCAACGTCCTGACTTTC; CDR3 protein: CASSSNLQGAGANVLTF
D gene: TRBD1; J gene: TRBJ2-1; clone size: .; V gene: TRBV6-1; CDR3 DNA: TGTGCCAGCAGTGAACTAACTACAACCGGGACAGGGATAAACAATGAGCAGTTCTTC; CDR3 protein: CASSELTTTGTGINNEQFF
D gene: .; J gene: TRBJ1-2; clone size: .; V gene: TRBV6-6; CDR3 DNA: TGTGCCAGCAGTTACTTCCGGGACGTCATCTATGGCTACACCTTC; CDR3 protein: CASSYFRDVIYGYTF
D gene: .; J gene: TRBJ1-4; clone size: few; V gene: TRBV6-1; CDR3 DNA: TGTGCCAGCAGACTTGAAAAACTGTTTTTT; CDR3 protein: CASRLEKLFF
D gene: TRBD1; J gene: TRBJ2-3; clone size: .; V gene: TRBV30; CDR3 DNA: TGTGCCTGGAGTGTAGGGGGCCCAGATACGCAGTATTTT; CDR3 protein: CAWSVGGPDTQYF
D gene: .; J gene: TRBJ1-6; clone size: few; V gene: TRBV30; CDR3 DNA: TGTGCCTGGAGTGTAGGACAGAGAAATTCACCCCTCCACTTT; CDR3 protein: CAWSVGQRNSPLHF
D gene: .; J gene: TRBJ1-1; clone size: .; V gene: TRBV28; CDR3 DNA: TGTGCCAGCAGTTTGACAGTTATGAACACTGAAGCTTTCTTT; CDR3 protein: CASSLTVMNTEAFF
D gene: .; J gene: TRBJ2-5; clone size: once; V gene: TRBV19; CDR3 DNA: TGTGCCTCATCCATGAGATCTAGGGAGACCCAGTACTTC; CDR3 protein: CASSMRSRETQYF
D gene: .; J gene: TRBJ1-2; clone size: .; V gene: TRBV6-1; CDR3 DNA: TGTGCCAGCGACTATTGGGGCAACTATGGCTACACCTTC; CDR3 protein: CASDYWGNYGYTF
D gene: TRBD1; J gene: TRBJ1-5; clone size: .; V gene: TRBV4-3; CDR3 DNA: TGCGCCAGCAGCCAAGGTGGAAGGGGGCGATTCGAGCCCCAGCATTTT; CDR3 protein: CASSQGGRGRFEPQHF
D gene: TRBD2; J gene: TRBJ2-5; clone size: .; V gene: TRBV6-5; CDR3 DNA: TGTGCCAGCAGCTTAGCGGGAGGGCGTCTAGAGACCCAGTACTTC; CDR3 protein: CASSLAGGRLETQYF
D gene: .; J gene: TRBJ2-7; clone size: .; V gene: TRBV25-1; CDR3 DNA: TGTGCCAGCAGTGAATCCCCCGTCAAATCCTACGAGCAGTACTTC; CDR3 protein: CASSESPVKSYEQYF
D gene: .; J gene: TRBJ1-4; clone size: .; V gene: TRBV15; CDR3 DNA: TGTGCCACCAGCAGAGGTTCGGCACAAACTAATGAAAAACTGTTTTTT; CDR3 protein: CATSRGSAQTNEKLFF
D gene: .; J gene: TRBJ1-1; clone size: .; V gene: TRBV29-1; CDR3 DNA: TGCAGCGCCTCCTTCGGGGACACTGAAGCTTTCTTT; CDR3 protein: CSASFGDTEAFF